Listed below are T cell receptor beta chains from one sample, sequenced in a study of blood T cell repertoires in COVID-19. Measured with immunoSEQ multiplex PCR; TCRdb has only the in-frame clones, and not every one. In the table there are some 170,000 clones, roughly nine tenths of which are singletons. Sequencing was carried out using peripheral blood. The receptors originated from a man aged 55-75 years with active or convalescent COVID-19. CDR3s include the opening cysteine and the closing phenylalanine or tryptophan. A D gene is named only where the DNA matches it firmly. Some rows have no size entry. The others give once, few or many, or a class for an expanded clone.

TRBJ1-5 NA NA TRBV10-3 TGTGCCATCATGAGTGAGGGAGGGCAGCCCCAGCATTTT CAIMSEGGQPQHF
TRBJ1-2 NA TRBD1 TRBV30 TGTGCCTCACAGGGGGGAACTAACTATGGCTACACCTTC CASQGGTNYGYTF
TRBJ2-1 once TRBD2 TRBV2 TGTGCCAGCAGTCTGACTAGCGGGGGCAATGAGCAGTTCTTC CASSLTSGGNEQFF
TRBJ1-1 NA NA TRBV11-3 TGTGCCAGCAGCTGGCAGGAGAACACTGAAGCTTTCTTT CASSWQENTEAFF
TRBJ2-5 NA NA TRBV27 TGTGCCAGCAGTCGGTCTAGTTGGGGCCTGTGGGAGACCCAGTACTTC CASSRSSWGLWETQYF
TRBJ1-2 few NA TRBV7-9 TGTGCCAGCAGCTCAACAGGGCGCGGTGGCTACACCTTC CASSSTGRGGYTF
TRBJ2-7 NA NA TRBV10-3 TGTGCCATCAGTGAGTACAGAACCTACGAGCAGTACTTC CAISEYRTYEQYF
TRBJ2-6 NA TRBD1 TRBV2 TGTGCCAGCAGACAGGGGGCCTTCTCTGGGGCCAACGTCCTGACTTTC CASRQGAFSGANVLTF
TRBJ2-7 NA TRBD2 TRBV7-8 TGTGCCAGCAGCTGGCCCCTAGCGGGGAACTCCTACGAGCAGTACTTC CASSWPLAGNSYEQYF
TRBJ1-1 NA NA TRBV6-2/TRBV6-3 TGTGCCAGCAGCACCGGGGGGAACACTGAAGCTTTCTTT CASSTGGNTEAFF